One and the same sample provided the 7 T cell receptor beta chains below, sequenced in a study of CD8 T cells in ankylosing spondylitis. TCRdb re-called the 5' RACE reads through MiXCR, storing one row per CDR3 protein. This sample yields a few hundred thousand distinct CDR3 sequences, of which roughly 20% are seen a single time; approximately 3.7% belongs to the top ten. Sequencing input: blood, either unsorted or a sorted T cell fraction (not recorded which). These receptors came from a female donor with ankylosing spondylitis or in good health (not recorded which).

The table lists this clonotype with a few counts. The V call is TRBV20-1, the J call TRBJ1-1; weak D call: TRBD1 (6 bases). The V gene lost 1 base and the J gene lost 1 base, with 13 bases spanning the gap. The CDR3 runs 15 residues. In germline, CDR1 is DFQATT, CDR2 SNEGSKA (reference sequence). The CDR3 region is CSARVGGAWNTEAFF. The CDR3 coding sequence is TGCAGTGCTAGAGTGGGGGGGGCCTGGAACACTGAAGCTTTCTTT.

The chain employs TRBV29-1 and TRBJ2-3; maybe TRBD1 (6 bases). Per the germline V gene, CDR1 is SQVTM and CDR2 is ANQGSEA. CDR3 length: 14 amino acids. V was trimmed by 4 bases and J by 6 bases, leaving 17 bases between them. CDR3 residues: CSVVPKAGVDTQYF. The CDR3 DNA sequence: TGCAGCGTTGTCCCCAAAGCAGGGGTGGATACGCAGTATTTT.

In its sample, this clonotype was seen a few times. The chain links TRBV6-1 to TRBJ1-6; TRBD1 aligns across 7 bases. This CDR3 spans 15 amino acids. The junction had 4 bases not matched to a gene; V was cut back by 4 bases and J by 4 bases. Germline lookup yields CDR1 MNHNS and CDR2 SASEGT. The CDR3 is CASSGRQGYNSPLHF. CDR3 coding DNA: TGTGCCAGCAGTGGACGACAGGGATATAATTCACCCCTCCACTTT.

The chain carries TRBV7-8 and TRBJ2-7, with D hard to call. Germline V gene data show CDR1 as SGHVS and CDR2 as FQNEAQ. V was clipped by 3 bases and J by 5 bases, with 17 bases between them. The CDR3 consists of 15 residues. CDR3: CASSFLELTLDEQYF. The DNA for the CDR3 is TGTGCCAGCAGCTTTCTTGAACTCACCCTAGACGAGCAGTACTTC.

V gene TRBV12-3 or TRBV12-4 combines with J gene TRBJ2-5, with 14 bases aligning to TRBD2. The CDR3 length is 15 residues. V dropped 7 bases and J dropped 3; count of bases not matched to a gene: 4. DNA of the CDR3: TGTGCCAGCAACAAGGGACTAGCGGGAGAAGAGACCCAGTACTTC. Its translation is CASNKGLAGEETQYF.

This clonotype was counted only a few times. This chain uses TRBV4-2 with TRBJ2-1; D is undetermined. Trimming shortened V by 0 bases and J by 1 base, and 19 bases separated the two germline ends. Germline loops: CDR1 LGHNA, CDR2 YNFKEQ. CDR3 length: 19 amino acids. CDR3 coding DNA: TGTGCCAGCAGCCAAGATCCCAGGTTATCTACGGTATCCTACAATGAGCAGTTCTTC. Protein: CASSQDPRLSTVSYNEQFF.

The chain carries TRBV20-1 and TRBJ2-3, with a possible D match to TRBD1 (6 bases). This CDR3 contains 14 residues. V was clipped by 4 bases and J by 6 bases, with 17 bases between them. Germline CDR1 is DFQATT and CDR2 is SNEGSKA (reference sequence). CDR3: CSATTGDFRDTQYF. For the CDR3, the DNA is TGCAGTGCTACGACAGGCGATTTTCGTGATACGCAGTATTTT.